This T cell receptor (beta chain) was identified during a study of T cells in tuberculosis. About the study: A South African cohort included IGRA-negative adolescents, latently infected IGRA-positive adolescents and adults with active tuberculosis.

Per germline, CDR1 SGHRS and CDR2 YFSETQ. V trimming: 1 base; J trimming: 4 bases; junction bases outside the gene matches: 8. This CDR3 comprises 15 residues. The data were produced by immunoSEQ multiplex PCR, yet TCRdb's version contains in-frame clones alone and is incomplete. The profile covers 30,000 to 35,000 clones, with just under 95% appearing a single time and around 7.7% taken by the ten largest. The V gene is TRBV5-1, the J gene TRBJ2-7; 7 nucleotides line up with TRBD1. Sequenced: PBMCs. This TCR came from a donor between 10 and 35 years old with latent tuberculosis or without tuberculosis infection. Some clones in this sample may be carry-over from other donors' samples. The DNA for the CDR3 is TGCGCCAGCAGCTTGAGTTTGGGACAGATTTACGAGCAGTACTTC. The encoded protein is CASSLSLGQIYEQYF.